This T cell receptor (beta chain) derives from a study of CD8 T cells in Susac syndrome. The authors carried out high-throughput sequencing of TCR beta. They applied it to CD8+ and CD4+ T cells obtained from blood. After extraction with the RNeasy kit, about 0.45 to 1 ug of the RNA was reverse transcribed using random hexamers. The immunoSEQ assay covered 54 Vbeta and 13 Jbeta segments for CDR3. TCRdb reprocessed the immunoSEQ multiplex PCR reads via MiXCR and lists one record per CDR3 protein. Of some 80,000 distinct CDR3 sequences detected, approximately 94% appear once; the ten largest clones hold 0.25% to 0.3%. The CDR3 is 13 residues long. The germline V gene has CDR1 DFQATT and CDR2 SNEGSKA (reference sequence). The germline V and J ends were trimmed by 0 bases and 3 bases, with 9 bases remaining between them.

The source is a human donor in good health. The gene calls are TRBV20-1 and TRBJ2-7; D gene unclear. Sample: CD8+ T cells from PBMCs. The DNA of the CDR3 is TGCAGTGCTAGAGATCTGGGGTACTACGAGCAGTACTTC. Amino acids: CSARDLGYYEQYF.